This TCR beta chain originates from a study of cytomegalovirus exposure and HLA in healthy donors. The CDR3 is made up of 13 amino acids. Germline V lookup: CDR1 KGHSH, CDR2 LQKENI. Trimming pared 6 bases from V and 4 bases from J, leaving 11 bases between. Researchers ran the PCR with 60 Vbeta and 13 Jbeta primers. Data came from immunoSEQ multiplex PCR; TCRdb stores just in-frame clones and leaves some out. The repertoire has around 120,000 clones, about 80% of them found once; the top ten carry approximately 8.8%. Study-wide findings and caveats: The majority of CMV-associated TCR beta chains were reported as apparently HLA-restricted in a later analysis. The listing of fewer than 200 TCR beta chains classed them as cytomegalovirus-associated. Donor immune exposure was known only as CMV serostatus.

As to this clone: Its matching antigen is unknown.

The material sequenced was PBMCs. The chain has TRBV18 and TRBJ2-3, with TRBD2 as a possible D gene (5 bases). The sequence derives from a female donor in good health and CMV-seropositive. CDR3 sequence (DNA): TGTGCCAGCTCTCTACTAGAGGCAGATACGCAGTATTTT. Its translation is CASSLLEADTQYF.